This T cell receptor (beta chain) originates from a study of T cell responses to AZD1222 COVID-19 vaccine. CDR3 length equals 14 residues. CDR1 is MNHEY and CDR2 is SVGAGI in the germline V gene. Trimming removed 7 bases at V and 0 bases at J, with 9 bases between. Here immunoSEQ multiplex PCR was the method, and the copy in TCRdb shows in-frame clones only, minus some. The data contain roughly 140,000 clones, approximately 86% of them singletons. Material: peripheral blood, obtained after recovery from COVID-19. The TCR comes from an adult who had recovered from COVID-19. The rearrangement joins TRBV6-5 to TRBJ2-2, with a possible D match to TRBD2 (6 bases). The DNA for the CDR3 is TGTGCCAGCAAGACTAGTCCGAACACCGGGGAGCTGTTTTTT. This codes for CASKTSPNTGELFF.